This TCR beta chain was sequenced during a study of OX40 agonist ivuxolimab in advanced cancers. Trimming took off 4 bases at V and 3 bases at J, with 9 bases between the two ends. This CDR3 is built from 13 residues. Germline values: CDR1 SNHLY, CDR2 FYNNEI. Profiled with immunoSEQ multiplex PCR; TCRdb holds only in-frame clones, not every one. The repertoire holds approximately 77,000 clones, with more than 90% as singletons. The table lists this clone with a count of one. The sample in question was CD4+ or CD8+ T cells sorted from blood, obtained in a trial of the OX40 agonist ivuxolimab. The chain is built from TRBV2 and TRBJ2-5; D might be TRBD2 (5 bases). This receptor was obtained from an adult with an advanced solid tumor such as melanoma, head and neck, liver or kidney cancer. In DNA form, the CDR3 reads TGTGCCAGCAGTGTACTGCGGGAAGAGACCCAGTACTTC. This codes for CASSVLREETQYF.